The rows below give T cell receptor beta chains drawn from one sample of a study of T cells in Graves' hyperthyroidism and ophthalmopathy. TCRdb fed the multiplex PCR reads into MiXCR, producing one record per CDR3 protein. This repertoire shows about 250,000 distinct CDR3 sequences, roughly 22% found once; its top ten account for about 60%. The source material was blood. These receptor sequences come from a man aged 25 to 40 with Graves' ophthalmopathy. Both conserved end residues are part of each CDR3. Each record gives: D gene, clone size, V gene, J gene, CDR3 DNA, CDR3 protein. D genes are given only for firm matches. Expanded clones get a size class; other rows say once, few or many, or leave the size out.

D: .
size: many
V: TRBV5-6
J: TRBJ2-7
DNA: TGTGCCAGCAGCCTCTTGTACGAGGGTCCGGAGCAGTACTTC
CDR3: CASSLLYEGPEQYF

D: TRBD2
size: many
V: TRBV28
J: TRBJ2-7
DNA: TGTGCCAGCAGTTTGCGGGAGCCCGATTACGAGCAGTACTTC
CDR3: CASSLREPDYEQYF

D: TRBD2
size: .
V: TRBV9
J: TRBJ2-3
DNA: TGTGCCAGCAGCCGGACTAGCAACTCAGATACGCAGTATTTT
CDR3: CASSRTSNSDTQYF

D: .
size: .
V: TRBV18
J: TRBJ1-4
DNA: TGTGCCAGCTCACCAGCCCCGCCGCTAAATGAAAAACTGTTTTTT
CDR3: CASSPAPPLNEKLFF

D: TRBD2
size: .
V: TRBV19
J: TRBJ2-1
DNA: TGTGCCAGTAGTATAGGCGGGGGGGGGGAGCAGTTCTTC
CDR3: CASSIGGGGEQFF

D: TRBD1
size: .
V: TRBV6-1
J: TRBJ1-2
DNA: TGTGCCAGCAGGAGGGAGGGGGCCAGTGGGGGCTACACCTTC
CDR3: CASRREGASGGYTF

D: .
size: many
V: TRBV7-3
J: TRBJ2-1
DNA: TGTGCCAGCAGCTCCCACTCTGGTCTAGCAGGAGACGCCAATGAGCAGTTCTTC
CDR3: CASSSHSGLAGDANEQFF

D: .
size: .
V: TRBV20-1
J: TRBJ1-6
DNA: TGCAGTGCTACTGCGGGACGCACGGATTCACCCCTCCACTTT
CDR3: CSATAGRTDSPLHF

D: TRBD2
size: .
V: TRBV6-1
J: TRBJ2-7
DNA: TGTGCCAGCAGCGCCGGGACTAGGTCCTACGAGCAGTACTTC
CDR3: CASSAGTRSYEQYF

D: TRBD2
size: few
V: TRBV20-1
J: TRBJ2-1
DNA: TGCAGTGCTAGAGCGGGAGGTCGGAATGAGCAGTTCTTC
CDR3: CSARAGGRNEQFF

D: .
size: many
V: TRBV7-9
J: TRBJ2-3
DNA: TGTGCCAGCAGCTTACGGCGGACAGATACGCAGTATTTT
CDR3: CASSLRRTDTQYF

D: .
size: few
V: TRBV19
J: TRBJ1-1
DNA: TGTGCCAGTAGTAGCAGGGTTGCGAACACTGAAGCTTTCTTT
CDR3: CASSSRVANTEAFF

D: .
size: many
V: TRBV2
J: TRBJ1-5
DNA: TGTGCGAGCTCCAGGGAGGGCAATCAGCCCCAGCATTTT
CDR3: CASSREGNQPQHF

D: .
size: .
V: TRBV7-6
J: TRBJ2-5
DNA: TGTGCCAGCAGCATGTCCCGGGTTCAAGAGACCCAGTACTTC
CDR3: CASSMSRVQETQYF

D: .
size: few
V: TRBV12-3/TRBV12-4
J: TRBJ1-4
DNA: TGTGCCAGCAGTTTGTTTGGATTCGGACAGCAAAACGAAAAACTGTTTTTT
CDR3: CASSLFGFGQQNEKLFF

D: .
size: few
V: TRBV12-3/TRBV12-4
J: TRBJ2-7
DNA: TGTGCCAGCACCCCTTCCAGTTTCCACGAGCAGTACTTC
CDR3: CASTPSSFHEQYF

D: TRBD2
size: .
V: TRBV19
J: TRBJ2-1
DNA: TGTGCCAGTAGTAGCTGGGGACTAGCGGGAGGCTCCTTCTACAATGAGCAGTTCTTC
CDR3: CASSSWGLAGGSFYNEQFF

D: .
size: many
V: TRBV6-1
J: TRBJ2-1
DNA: TGTGCCAGCACCCAACTTAGGAGCTCCTACAATGAGCAGTTCTTC
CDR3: CASTQLRSSYNEQFF

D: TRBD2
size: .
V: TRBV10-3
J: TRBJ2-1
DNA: TGTGCCATCAGTGGAAGCGGGAGCGCGAACAATGAGCAGTTCTTC
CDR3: CAISGSGSANNEQFF

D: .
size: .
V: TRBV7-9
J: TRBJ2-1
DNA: TGTGCCAGCAGCTTACGATCAAATTGGGGGGATGAGCAGTTCTTC
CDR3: CASSLRSNWGDEQFF

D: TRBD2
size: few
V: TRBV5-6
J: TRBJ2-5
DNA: TGTGCCAGCAGCCGGACTAGCGGGAGGGCCCGAGAGACCCAGTACTTC
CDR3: CASSRTSGRARETQYF

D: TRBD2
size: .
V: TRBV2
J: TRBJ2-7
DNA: TGTGCCAGCAGAGCGACTAGCCCGGACGAGCAGTACTTC
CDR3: CASRATSPDEQYF

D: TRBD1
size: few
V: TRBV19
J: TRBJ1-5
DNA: TGTGCCAGTAGTACTAGACAGGGGTTTGGGAATCAGCCCCAGCATTTT
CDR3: CASSTRQGFGNQPQHF

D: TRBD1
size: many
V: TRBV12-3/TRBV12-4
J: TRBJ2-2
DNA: TGTGCCACAAAGGGACAGGGGGCCACCGGGGAGCTGTTTTTT
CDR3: CATKGQGATGELFF

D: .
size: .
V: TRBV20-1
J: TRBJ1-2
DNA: TGCAGTGCTAGACAAGGGGTTGGCTACACCTTC
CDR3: CSARQGVGYTF

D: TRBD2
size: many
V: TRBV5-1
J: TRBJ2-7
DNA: TGCGCCAGCAGTTTGGGGACGCCGGGGACTAGCGGGAAAGACTACGAGCAGTACTTC
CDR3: CASSLGTPGTSGKDYEQYF

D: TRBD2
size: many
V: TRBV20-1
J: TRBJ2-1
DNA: TGCAGTGCTAGGCCTGGACTAGTTGCGTACAATGAGCAGTTCTTC
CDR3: CSARPGLVAYNEQFF

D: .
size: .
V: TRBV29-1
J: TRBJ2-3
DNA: TGCAGCGTTGAAAAGGGAGTTGGCACAGATACGCAGTATTTT
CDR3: CSVEKGVGTDTQYF

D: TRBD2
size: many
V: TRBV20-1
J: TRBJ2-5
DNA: TGCAGTGCCCCGGGGGGTATCGGAGCGGTTGCAGAGACCCAGTACTTC
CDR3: CSAPGGIGAVAETQYF

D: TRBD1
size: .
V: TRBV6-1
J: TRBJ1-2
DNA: TGTGCCAGCAGGAGGGAGGGGGCCGGTGGGGGCTACACCTTC
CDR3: CASRREGAGGGYTF

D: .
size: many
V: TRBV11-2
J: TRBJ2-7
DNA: TGTGCCAGCAGCGTGGGTGGGGTAAGGATTGCCTACGAGCAGTACTTC
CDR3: CASSVGGVRIAYEQYF

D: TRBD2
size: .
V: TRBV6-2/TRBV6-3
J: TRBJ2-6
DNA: TGTGCCAGCAGTAGAACGGGACTAGCGGTTTCTGGGGCCAACGTCCTGACTTTC
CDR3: CASSRTGLAVSGANVLTF

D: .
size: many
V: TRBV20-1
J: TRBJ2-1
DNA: TGCAGTGCTAGAGATCAGGGAAGGAGAACTCCGGGGGATGAGCAGTTCTTC
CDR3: CSARDQGRRTPGDEQFF

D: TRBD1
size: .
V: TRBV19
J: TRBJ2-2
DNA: TGTGCCACCAGTCAGGACAGGGGGTTTGGCACCGGGGAGCTGTTTTTT
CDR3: CATSQDRGFGTGELFF

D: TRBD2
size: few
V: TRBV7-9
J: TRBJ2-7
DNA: TGTGCCAGCAGCAGAGGGACTAGCGAAACCTACGAGCAGTACTTC
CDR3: CASSRGTSETYEQYF

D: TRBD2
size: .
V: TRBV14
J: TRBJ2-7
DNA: TGTGCCAGCAGCCAAGATCGGGGGGTAGGCGAGCAGTACTTC
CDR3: CASSQDRGVGEQYF

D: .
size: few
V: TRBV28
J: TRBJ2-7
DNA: TGTGCCAGCAGTTTTGTACAGACGGGGGTGGGCGAGCAGTACTTC
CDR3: CASSFVQTGVGEQYF

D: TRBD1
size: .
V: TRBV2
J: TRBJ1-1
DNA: TGTGCCAGCAGTAAAAGGGGACAGGGGGACACTGAAGCTTTCTTT
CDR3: CASSKRGQGDTEAFF

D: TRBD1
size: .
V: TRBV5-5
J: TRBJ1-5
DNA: TGTGCCAGCAGCTCCGAGTACAGGGGCGGCCAGCCCCAGCATTTT
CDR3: CASSSEYRGGQPQHF

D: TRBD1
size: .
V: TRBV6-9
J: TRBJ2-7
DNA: TGTGCCAGCAGTTACCCACTTGGACAGGGGTCCTACGAGCAGTACTTC
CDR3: CASSYPLGQGSYEQYF

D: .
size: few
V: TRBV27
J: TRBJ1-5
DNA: TGTGCCAGCAGCCCTCGGGGACCGGGGGTCAATCAGCCCCAGCATTTT
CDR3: CASSPRGPGVNQPQHF

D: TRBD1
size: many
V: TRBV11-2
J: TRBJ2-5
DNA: TGTGCCAGCTCAAAACAGGGGACCGAGACCCAGTACTTC
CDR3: CASSKQGTETQYF

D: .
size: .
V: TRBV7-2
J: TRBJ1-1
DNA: TGTGCCAGCAGCTTAGGCTTCCCCTACACTGAAGCTTTCTTT
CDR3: CASSLGFPYTEAFF

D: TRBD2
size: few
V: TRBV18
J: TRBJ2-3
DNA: TGTGCCAGCTCGATGACTAGCGGGCTAAGCACAGATACGCAGTATTTT
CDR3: CASSMTSGLSTDTQYF

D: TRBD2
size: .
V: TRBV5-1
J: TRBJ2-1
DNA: TGCGCCAGCAACCAGACGGGAGCGGGAGGCAATGAGCAGTTCTTC
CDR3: CASNQTGAGGNEQFF

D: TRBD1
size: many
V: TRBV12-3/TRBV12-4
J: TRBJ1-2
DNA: TGTGCCAGCAGCCGGGGACAGACCCGGGTCCGCTATGGCTACACCTTC
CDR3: CASSRGQTRVRYGYTF

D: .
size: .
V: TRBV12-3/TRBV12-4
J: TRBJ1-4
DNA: TGTGCCAGCAGGATAGGCAGGAATGAAAAACTGTTTTTT
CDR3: CASRIGRNEKLFF

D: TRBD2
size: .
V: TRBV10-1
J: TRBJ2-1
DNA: TGCGCCACCGGGACTAGCGGGAGACATGAGCAGTTCTTC
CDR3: CATGTSGRHEQFF

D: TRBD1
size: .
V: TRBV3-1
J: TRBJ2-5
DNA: TGTGCCAGCAGGCCTACAGGGGGTTTCCAAGAGACCCAGTACTTC
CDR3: CASRPTGGFQETQYF

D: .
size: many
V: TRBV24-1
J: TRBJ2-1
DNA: TGTGCCACCAGTGATCACAACGGACAGGCGGGGGGCAATGAGCAGTTCTTC
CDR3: CATSDHNGQAGGNEQFF

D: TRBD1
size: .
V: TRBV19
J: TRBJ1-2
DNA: TGTGCCAGTAGCCGACGGACAGGTGGGTCCTATGGCTACACCTTC
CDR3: CASSRRTGGSYGYTF

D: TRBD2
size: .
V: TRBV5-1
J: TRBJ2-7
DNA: TGCGCCAGCAGCTGGACTAGCGGGAGCGGGAACGAGCAGTACTTC
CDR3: CASSWTSGSGNEQYF

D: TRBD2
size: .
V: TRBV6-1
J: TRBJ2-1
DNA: TGTGCCAGTACGGGACTAGCGGGTGATGAGCAGTTCTTC
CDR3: CASTGLAGDEQFF

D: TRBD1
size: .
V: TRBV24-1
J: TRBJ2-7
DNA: TGTGCCACCAGTGATTTAGACAGGGAGAAGCAGTACTTC
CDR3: CATSDLDREKQYF

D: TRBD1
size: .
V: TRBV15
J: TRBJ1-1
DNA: TGTGCCACCAGCAGTACTTACAGGGGTTCTGGAGGGGGCACTGAAGCTTTCTTT
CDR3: CATSSTYRGSGGGTEAFF

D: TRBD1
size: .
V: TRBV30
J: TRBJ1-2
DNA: TGTGCCTGGACTCGTGACAGGGGATATGGCTACACCTTC
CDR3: CAWTRDRGYGYTF

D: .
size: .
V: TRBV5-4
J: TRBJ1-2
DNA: TGTGCCAGCACCCTCCAGGGCTATGGCTACACCTTC
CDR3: CASTLQGYGYTF